This record concerns one T cell receptor beta chain sequence. Its specificity is unknown. The source of the sample is a study of Ad26.COV2.S vaccination and SARS-CoV-2 variants. The protocol was immunoSEQ multiplex PCR, while the TCRdb copy is restricted to in-frame clones and leaves out a portion. The data hold 150,000 to 200,000 clones, with around 90% observed a single time. The CDR3 length is 19 residues. Germline CDR1 and CDR2: LGHDT and YNNKEL (reference sequence). The V end lost 1 base, the J end lost 5 bases, and 26 bases lay between the germline ends. Study-level findings and limits: Placebo recipients and vaccine recipients were similar in non-spike TCR breadth. Substantial breadth in spike-specific CD8+ and CD4+ T cell responses was reportedly seen after vaccination. Analytic work on TCR breadth and depth might have understated the full extent of total T cell responses.

The sequence derives from a human donor who had recovered from COVID-19. The starting material was peripheral blood, obtained after recovery from COVID-19. V gene TRBV3-1 (or the pseudogene TRBV3-2) combines with J gene TRBJ1-2; tentative D call: TRBD1 (6 bases). DNA of the CDR3: TGTGCCAGCAGCCAAGGCTGGGGTACAGTTAGGGGGTGGGGGTATGGCTACACCTTC. Translation gives CASSQGWGTVRGWGYGYTF.